This entry is about one T cell receptor beta chain. There are 14 residues in the CDR3. Between the trimmed V and J ends, which lost 4 bases and 5 bases, there was a span of 11 bases. Germline V lookup: CDR1 MGHRA, CDR2 YSYEKL. The sample originates from a study of tumor-infiltrating lymphocytes in primary liver carcinoma. The researchers obtained blood RNA from unsorted whole blood and also extracted germline DNA. The input was 450 to 500 ng total RNA; TCR beta cDNA was made from it with a constant-region primer. Libraries of TCR beta came from three nested multiplex PCR rounds with slightly modified ARM-PCR. TRBV1-TRBV30 forward and Cbeta reverse primers drove the first two roughly 11-cycle rounds. MiXCR, run by TCRdb on the multiplex PCR reads, gives a single entry per CDR3 protein. This table has some 190,000 distinct CDR3 sequences, about 55% appearing once.

The source material was peripheral blood. The rearrangement joins TRBV4-1 to TRBJ1-4, with a tentative D call TRBD1 (5 bases). The sequence derives from a man aged 35-49 years with primary liver carcinoma and hepatitis B virus infection. The CDR3 sequence: CASSRGRVNEKLFF. The CDR3 coding sequence is TGCGCCAGCAGCCGGGGACGGGTAAATGAAAAACTGTTTTTT.